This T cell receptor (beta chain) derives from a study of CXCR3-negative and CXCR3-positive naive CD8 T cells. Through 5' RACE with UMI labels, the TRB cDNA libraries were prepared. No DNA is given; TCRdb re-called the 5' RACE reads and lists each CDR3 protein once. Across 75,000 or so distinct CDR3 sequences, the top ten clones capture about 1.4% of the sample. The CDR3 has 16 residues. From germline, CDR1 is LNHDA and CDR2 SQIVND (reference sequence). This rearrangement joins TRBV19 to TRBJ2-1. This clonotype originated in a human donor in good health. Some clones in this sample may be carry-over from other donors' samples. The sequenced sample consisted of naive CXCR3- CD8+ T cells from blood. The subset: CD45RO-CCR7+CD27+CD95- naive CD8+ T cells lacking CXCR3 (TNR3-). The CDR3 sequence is CASSIDQGGSYNEQFF.